The rows below give T cell receptor beta chains drawn from one sample of a study of T cell responses to AZD1222 COVID-19 vaccine. The protocol was immunoSEQ multiplex PCR, while the TCRdb copy is restricted to in-frame clones and leaves out a portion. This table has about 25,000 clones, around 87% appearing once. Sequenced here: peripheral blood, sampled 28 days after the second AZD1222 dose. The origin of the receptors is an adult who received the AZD1222 COVID-19 vaccine. The CDR3 runs from the conserved cysteine through the conserved F or W. A D gene is named only where the DNA matches it firmly. Expanded clones get a size class; other rows say once, few or many, or leave the size out.

>TRBV6-5|TRBJ2-3|.|TRBD2
CAGQRDGTDTQYF
TGTGCCGGGCAGCGGGATGGCACAGATACGCAGTATTTT
>TRBV19|TRBJ1-5|.|.
CASSLSRNQPQHF
TGTGCCAGTAGTCTGAGTCGGAATCAGCCCCAGCATTTT
>TRBV18|TRBJ2-3|.|.
CASSPGSGTDTQYF
TGTGCCAGCTCACCAGGGAGCGGCACAGATACGCAGTATTTT
>TRBV7-9|TRBJ2-1|once|TRBD2
CASRPASGSIYEQFF
TGTGCCAGCAGGCCGGCTAGCGGGAGTATATATGAGCAGTTCTTC
>TRBV6-4|TRBJ1-3|.|.
CATPGSGNTIYF
TGTGCCACCCCCGGCTCTGGAAACACCATATATTTT
>TRBV7-2|TRBJ2-1|medium-sized|.
CASSPDRAGNEQFF
TGTGCCAGCAGCCCCGACAGGGCGGGAAATGAGCAGTTCTTC
>TRBV28|TRBJ2-7|.|TRBD2
CASSLAGGPYEQYF
TGTGCCAGCAGCCTAGCGGGAGGGCCTTACGAGCAGTACTTC
>TRBV28|TRBJ2-1|.|.
CASSLRAFTGGEQFF
TGTGCCAGCAGTTTGCGGGCCTTCACCGGAGGTGAGCAGTTCTTC
>TRBV5-1|TRBJ2-3|.|.
CASSLRFGEIEYF
TGCGCCAGCAGCTTGAGGTTCGGGGAAATTGAGTATTTT
>TRBV7-2|TRBJ2-3|.|TRBD2
CASLAGGADTQYF
TGTGCCAGCCTAGCGGGAGGGGCAGATACGCAGTATTTT
>TRBV3-1/TRBV3-2|TRBJ1-2|.|TRBD1
CASSAGTAARGYTF
TGTGCCAGCAGCGCAGGGACAGCTGCTAGAGGCTACACCTTC
>TRBV28|TRBJ2-1|.|.
CASRSAGFNEQFF
TGTGCCAGCAGGTCGGCAGGCTTCAATGAGCAGTTCTTC
>TRBV19|TRBJ1-5|.|TRBD1
CASSIRGQNQPQHF
TGTGCCAGTAGTATAAGGGGACAGAATCAGCCCCAGCATTTT
>TRBV9|TRBJ1-1|once|.
CASSRDSTEAFF
TGTGCCAGCAGCCGAGACAGCACTGAAGCTTTCTTT
>TRBV19|TRBJ2-5|.|.
CASSILLKETQYF
TGTGCCAGTAGTATCCTTTTAAAAGAGACCCAGTACTTC
>TRBV28|TRBJ2-7|.|TRBD1
CASSLPGQGIHEQYF
TGTGCCAGCAGTTTACCGGGACAGGGCATCCACGAGCAGTACTTC
>TRBV5-1|TRBJ2-7|few|.
CASSLDERGYEQYF
TGCGCCAGCAGCTTGGACGAACGGGGATACGAGCAGTACTTC
>TRBV29-1|TRBJ2-3|.|TRBD2
CSVDGGGGADTQYF
TGCAGCGTTGATGGCGGGGGGGGTGCAGATACGCAGTATTTT
>TRBV21-1|TRBJ2-7|.|.
CASSKTTSVPYEQYF
TGTGCCAGCAGCAAAACAACTAGCGTACCCTACGAGCAGTACTTC
>TRBV3-1/TRBV3-2|TRBJ1-2|.|.
CASSQMDGNNYGYTF
TGTGCCAGCAGCCAGATGGACGGAAACAACTATGGCTACACCTTC
>TRBV7-6|TRBJ2-1|.|TRBD2
CASSLGLAGVEQFF
TGTGCCAGCAGCTTAGGATTAGCGGGAGTTGAGCAGTTCTTC
>TRBV12-3/TRBV12-4|TRBJ2-3|.|.
CASSPAGIYTQYF
TGTGCCAGCAGTCCCGCGGGAATCTATACGCAGTATTTT
>TRBV24-1|TRBJ1-2|.|.
CATSDLRGDGYTF
TGTGCCACCAGTGATTTGCGTGGGGATGGCTACACCTTC
>TRBV19|TRBJ2-2|.|.
CATSRVSNTGELFF
TGTGCCACCAGTCGGGTGTCGAACACCGGGGAGCTGTTTTTT
>TRBV4-3|TRBJ2-6|once|TRBD1
CASSQDRRGSGSSGANVLTF
TGCGCCAGCAGCCAAGATCGCAGGGGGAGTGGGAGCTCTGGGGCCAACGTCCTGACTTTC
>TRBV7-9|TRBJ2-3|.|TRBD2
CASSRREKVDTQYF
TGTGCCAGCTCGCGGCGGGAGAAGGTAGATACGCAGTATTTT